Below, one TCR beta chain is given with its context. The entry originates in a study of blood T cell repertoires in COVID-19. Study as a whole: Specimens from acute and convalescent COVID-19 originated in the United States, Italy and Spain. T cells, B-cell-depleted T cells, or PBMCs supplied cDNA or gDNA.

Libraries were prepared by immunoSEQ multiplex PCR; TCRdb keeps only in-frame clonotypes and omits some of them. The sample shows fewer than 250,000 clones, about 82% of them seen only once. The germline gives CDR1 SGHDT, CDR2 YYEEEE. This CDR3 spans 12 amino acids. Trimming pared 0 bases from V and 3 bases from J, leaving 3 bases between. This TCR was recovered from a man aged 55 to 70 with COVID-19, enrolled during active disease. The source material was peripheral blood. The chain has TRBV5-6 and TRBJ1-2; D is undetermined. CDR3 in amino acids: CASSLADYGYTF. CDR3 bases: TGTGCCAGCAGCTTGGCAGACTATGGCTACACCTTC.